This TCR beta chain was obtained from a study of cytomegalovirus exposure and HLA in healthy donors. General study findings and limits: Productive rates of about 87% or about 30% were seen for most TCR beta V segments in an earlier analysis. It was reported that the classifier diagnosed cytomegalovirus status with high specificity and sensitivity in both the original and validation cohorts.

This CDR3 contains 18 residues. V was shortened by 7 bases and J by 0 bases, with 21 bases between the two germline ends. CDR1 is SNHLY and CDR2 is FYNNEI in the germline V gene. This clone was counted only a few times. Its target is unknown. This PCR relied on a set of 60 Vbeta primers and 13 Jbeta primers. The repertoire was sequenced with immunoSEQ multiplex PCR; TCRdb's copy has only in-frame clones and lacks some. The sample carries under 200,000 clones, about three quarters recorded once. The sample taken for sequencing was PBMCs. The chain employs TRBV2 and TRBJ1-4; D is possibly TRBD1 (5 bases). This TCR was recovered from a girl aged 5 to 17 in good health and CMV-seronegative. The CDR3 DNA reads TGTGCCAGCAAGCTATCTAGGGGCCTTAGTACAACTAATGAAAAACTGTTTTTT. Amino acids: CASKLSRGLSTTNEKLFF. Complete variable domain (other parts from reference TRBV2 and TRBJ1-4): EPEVTQTPSHQVTQMGQEVILRCVPISNHLYFYWYRQILGQKVEFLVSFYNNEISEKSEIFDDQFSVERPDGSNFTLKIRSTKLEDSAMYFCASKLSRGLSTTNEKLFFGSGTQLSVL.